This TCR beta chain was sequenced during a study of blood T cell repertoires in COVID-19. On the study more broadly: COVID-19 samples from acute and convalescent phases originated in the United States, Italy and Spain. Sample material is recorded as cDNA or gDNA derived from T cells, B-cell-depleted T cells, or PBMCs.

The authors' processing: The assay estimated nucleated cells by amplifying reference gene primers. Repertoires were generated with immunoSEQ multiplex PCR, while TCRdb's copy carries only in-frame clones and drops some. That table is the source of V, J and clone size, and D and trimming were worked out from the DNA. This sample has more than 75,000 clones, with more than 75% found just once. CDR1 and CDR2 from the germline V gene are MDHEN and SYDVKM. The CDR3 is made up of 16 amino acids. The J segment lost 4 bases and the V segment lost 5 bases, leaving 12 bases of the junction unmatched. There are a few counts of this clone.

V gene TRBV28 combines with J gene TRBJ2-7, with 9 bases aligning to TRBD1. This sequence was found in a woman in her 70s with acute or convalescent COVID-19. Input material: peripheral blood. The CDR3 protein is CASSQNTGGYMYEQYV. CDR3 sequence (DNA): TGTGCCAGCAGTCAAAACACAGGGGGCTATATGTACGAGCAGTACGTC.